The 10 T cell receptor beta chains below were found in one sample sequenced in a study of T cell changes during pregnancy in multiple sclerosis. Libraries were prepared by immunoSEQ multiplex PCR; TCRdb keeps only in-frame clonotypes and omits some of them. This table has some 37,000 clones, 70% to 90% appearing once. The specimen was CD4+ T cells from peripheral blood mononuclear cells, collected in the first trimester of pregnancy. These receptors all come from a female donor with multiple sclerosis, enrolled in a pregnancy study.

This clone was detected a few times. This sequence joins TRBV6-1 and TRBJ1-5; D ambiguous. CDR3 length: 11 amino acids. In germline, CDR1 is MNHNS, CDR2 SASEGT. The V and J ends lost 7 bases and 7 bases respectively, with 8 bases between them. CDR3 coding DNA: TGTGCCAGCAAAGGAGACCAGCCCCAGCATTTT. Its protein product is CASKGDQPQHF.

V usage is TRBV19 and J usage is TRBJ2-3; 7 bases line up with TRBD1. J gave up 9 bases and V 7 bases, and 19 bases lay outside the gene matches. Germline CDR1 is LNHDA and CDR2 is SQIVND (reference sequence). The CDR3 spans 16 residues. Here the CDR3 reads CASTSRRTGLVSTQYF. DNA of the CDR3: TGTGCCAGTACCTCCCGGCGGACAGGCCTCGTATCCACGCAGTATTTT.

The table lists this clone with a few counts. The CDR3 DNA follows: TGTGCCAGTAGTGCTACTACCATGAACACTGAAGCTTTCTTT. Amino acid sequence: CASSATTMNTEAFF. The chain uses TRBV19 and TRBJ1-1; D is undetermined. Deletions cut 5 bases from V and 0 bases from J, with 10 bases between. The CDR3 is 14 amino acids. Germline CDR1 is LNHDA and CDR2 is SQIVND (reference sequence).

The rearrangement joins TRBV12-2 to TRBJ2-5; no DNA check was done on the table's D call, TRBD1. TRBV12-2 counts as a pseudogene. This CDR3 contains 19 residues. The CDR3: CASRLAPKPGQGRLETQYF. The CDR3, as DNA: TGTGCAAGTCGCTTAGCGCCCAAACCGGGACAGGGGCGGTTAGAGACCCAGTACTTC.

The chain uses TRBV5-1 and TRBJ1-2, with TRBD1 identical over 7 bases. This CDR3 spans 14 amino acids. The V and J ends lost 3 bases and 4 bases, in that order; junction bases with no gene match: 6. Germline CDR1 is SGHRS and CDR2 is YFSETQ. CDR3 sequence reads: CASSSGTEIYGYTF. The CDR3 DNA follows: TGCGCCAGCAGCTCCGGGACAGAAATCTATGGCTACACCTTC.

The chain couples TRBV19 to TRBJ1-1, with D unclear. Germline-derived CDR1 and CDR2 are LNHDA and SQIVND (reference sequence). Trimming stripped 3 bases from V and 5 bases from J, with 10 bases between. There are 13 residues in the CDR3. CDR3 nucleotide sequence: TGTGCCAGTAGTATCGGGAGAGATACTGAAGCTTTCTTT. Residues: CASSIGRDTEAFF. The whole variable domain, remainder taken from reference TRBV19 and TRBJ1-1, is DGGITQSPKYLFRKEGQNVTLSCEQNLNHDAMYWYRQDPGQGLRLIYYSQIVNDFQKGDIAEGYSVSREKKESFPLTVTSAQKNPTAFYLCASSIGRDTEAFFGQGTRLTVV.

The chain combines TRBV2 with TRBJ1-4; D ambiguous. From germline, CDR1 is SNHLY and CDR2 FYNNEI. The CDR3 extends over 12 amino acids. Trimming took 7 bases from V and 5 from J, leaving 8 bases between them. The CDR3 region is CASKEGNEKLFF. CDR3 in DNA: TGTGCCAGCAAGGAGGGAAATGAAAAACTGTTTTTT.

The CDR3 loop is CASSLDRGNGPQHF. In DNA form, the CDR3 reads TGTGCCAGCAGCTTAGACAGGGGAAATGGGCCCCAGCATTTT. The chain employs TRBV7-8 and TRBJ1-5; 7 nucleotides match TRBD1. V lost 1 base, J lost 9 bases, and 6 bases stayed unmatched. The CDR3 extends over 14 amino acids. The germline gives CDR1 SGHVS, CDR2 FQNEAQ.

V usage is TRBV2 and J usage is TRBJ2-1; TRBD2 aligns across 8 bases. The CDR3 contains 14 residues. The V and J ends lost 0 bases and 13 bases, in that order; junction bases with no gene match: 8. Germline V gene sequence: CDR1 SNHLY, CDR2 FYNNEI. Written as DNA, the CDR3 is TGTGCCAGCAGTGAAGCGCTTTTAGCGGGAACTCAGTTCTTC. The encoded protein is CASSEALLAGTQFF.

The chain is built from TRBV2 and TRBJ1-5, with a possible D match to TRBD1 (5 bases). Germline V CDR1 and CDR2: SNHLY, FYNNEI. CDR3 size: 16 residues. V was trimmed by 6 bases and J by 3 bases, leaving 18 bases between them. CDR3 protein: CASRGRWGKINQPQHF. The CDR3 coding sequence is TGTGCCAGCAGGGGGAGGTGGGGGAAGATCAATCAGCCCCAGCATTTT.